This T cell receptor (beta chain) was identified during a study of blood T cell repertoires in COVID-19. Study in general: From T cells, B-cell-depleted T cells, or PBMCs came the material, which was cDNA or gDNA.

Original processing notes: Nucleated cell counts were estimated from reference gene primer amplification. TCRdb keeps only in-frame clones here, not all; method: immunoSEQ multiplex PCR. From that table come the V and J calls and clone size; the DNA was used to work out D and trimming. This sample has roughly 250,000 clones, with roughly 89% found just once. The CDR3 length is 16 residues. The V and J ends lost 2 bases and 0 bases, in that order; junction bases with no gene match: 2. Germline V gene data show CDR1 as SGHTA and CDR2 as FQGNSA. The TCR was taken from a man aged 25 to 40 with acute or convalescent COVID-19. The chain is built from TRBV7-2 and TRBJ2-3; TRBD2 agrees at 10 bases. Sequenced: peripheral blood. CDR3 bases: TGTGCCAGCAGCTTAACTAGCGGGGCTAGCACAGATACGCAGTATTTT. Translation: CASSLTSGASTDTQYF.